These T cell receptor beta chains were read from a single sample in a study of Graves' ophthalmopathy and Graves' hyperthyroidism. TCRdb redid the calling of the multiplex PCR reads with MiXCR, one entry per CDR3 protein. The table lists 230,000 or so distinct CDR3 sequences, around 45% of them singletons, with approximately 51% in the top ten. Sequencing used peripheral blood. These receptors all come from an adult man with Graves' ophthalmopathy. CDR3s include the opening cysteine and the closing phenylalanine or tryptophan.

TRBV7-6 | CASTSSPLARLNYGYTF
TRBV7-8 | CASSWTERQAGLNQPQHF
TRBV24-1 | CATAPNGYSYEQYF
TRBV5-1 | CASSLGLTDTQYF
TRBV7-8 | CVSLGGTYEQYF
TRBV7-2 | CASYRGTGANVLTF
TRBV5-5 | CASNTGTAYGYTF
TRBV20-1 | CSASSGLAGGVEETQYF
TRBV10-3 | CAISESFPGTLNQGSNGYTF
TRBV10-2 | CASSEIGSLHSYEQYF
TRBV6-5 | CASSYFGPNYGYTF
TRBV15 | CATSSNRLAGDEQYF
TRBV7-9 | CASIKAPESGGYTF
TRBV2 | CVSSVGYEQYF
TRBV20-1 | CSAREGWTYGYTF
TRBV19 | CASGGRGATTGELFF
TRBV5-1 | CASSLGRLNTGELFF
TRBV5-1 | CASSRRSTYEQYF
TRBV2 | CASSPFRASGYTF
TRBV28 | CASSPRNEQYF
TRBV20-1 | CSAGRQKNTEAFF
TRBV10-3 | CALHTGEVRDGYTF
TRBV7-8 | CASSLGIRYGYTF
TRBV7-9 | CASSLFGDEQYF
TRBV5-1 | CASSTRLVSYEQYF
TRBV19 | CASSIGTRYGYTF
TRBV9 | CASSRLGGYTF
TRBV7-9 | CASSLVAGTGELFF
TRBV6-1 | CASRNVETQYF
TRBV29-1 | CSAGTGYEKLFF
TRBV6-5 | CASTAVSSYEQYF
TRBV12-3/TRBV12-4 | CASSLAGLNGYTF
TRBV9 | CASSVVGRGTGELFF
TRBV20-1 | CSARKRQGSYEQYF
TRBV6-6 | CASSPNTVGRPYGYTF
TRBV20-1 | CSARAGGSISGANVLTF
TRBV11-2 | CASRAGGADEQYF
TRBV10-3 | CAISEGQGSTEAFF
TRBV10-3 | CASSYRDRANGELFF
TRBV7-6 | CASSSRPWRMETQYF
TRBV7-8 | CASSLEYGTGPGEQYF
TRBV6-5 | CASSFTSSTGSNEQYF
TRBV24-1 | CATSEYRGGSYGYTF
TRBV7-9 | CASSLLASGTEAFF
TRBV29-1 | CSVVPPQGTYEQYF
TRBV5-1 | CASSRGTGGRWETQYF